This T cell receptor (beta chain) originates from a study of shared clonotypes between healthy human individuals. Looking at the study overall: The donor pool was made up of a couple of women and three men aged 18 to 49. Three plates were used per donor for CD4 naive, three for CD4 memory, two for CD8 naive and one for CD8 memory.

The repertoire was sequenced with immunoSEQ multiplex PCR; TCRdb's copy has only in-frame clones and lacks some. The table has about 320,000 clones, about nine tenths seen once. About this clone: What it recognizes is unknown.

Findings and caveats of the study: The authors sampled blood alone, and tissue repertoires likely differ. Clonotype sharing levels among donors were expected to vary with sequencing depth.

The CDR3 is 13 residues long. Germline V gene data show CDR1 as MNHNS and CDR2 as SASEGT. V lost 6 bases, J lost 3 bases, and 9 bases lay in between. Sequenced input: memory CD8+ T cells sorted from blood. Described subset: CD45RO+ cells pooled with CCR7-negative TemRA cells. The rearrangement uses TRBV6-1 and TRBJ1-5; D unresolved. The receptor was isolated from a man in his late teens or twenties in good health. In DNA form, the CDR3 reads TGTGCCAGCAGGACAAGCATCAATCAGCCCCAGCATTTT. Its protein is CASRTSINQPQHF.